These T cell receptor beta chains were read from a single sample in a study of OX40 agonist ivuxolimab in advanced cancers. Method: immunoSEQ multiplex PCR; TCRdb's copy keeps in-frame clones and lacks some. The sample includes around 67,000 clones, about nine tenths of them seen just once. The sequencing used CD4+ or CD8+ T cells sorted from blood, collected in a trial of the OX40 agonist ivuxolimab. Every receptor here comes from an adult with an advanced solid tumor such as melanoma, head and neck, liver or kidney cancer. The CDR3 runs from the conserved cysteine through the conserved F or W. D genes are given only for firm matches. Clone size is shown for a subset of rows, as once, few, many or a class of expanded clone.

V,size,J,D,CDR3,DNA
TRBV19,-,TRBJ1-2,-,CASSIQTENYGYTF,TGTGCCAGTAGTATACAGACAGAAAACTATGGCTACACCTTC
TRBV4-3,-,TRBJ2-1,TRBD1,CASSRGQGEQFF,TGCGCCAGCAGCCGGGGACAGGGGGAGCAGTTCTTC
TRBV28,-,TRBJ2-3,-,CASSPSVGWVADTQYF,TGTGCCAGCAGTCCCTCGGTGGGATGGGTGGCAGATACGCAGTATTTT
TRBV27,-,TRBJ2-2,TRBD2,CASRISGGGSNTGELFF,TGTGCCAGCAGGATATCTGGCGGGGGGTCGAACACCGGGGAGCTGTTTTTT
TRBV2,-,TRBJ2-7,TRBD2,CASRVIAGVGEQYF,TGTGCCAGCAGGGTTATAGCGGGGGTGGGCGAGCAGTACTTC
TRBV10-3,-,TRBJ2-3,-,CAISVDGYTDTQYF,TGTGCCATCAGTGTCGACGGATACACAGATACGCAGTATTTT
TRBV6-1,-,TRBJ2-4,-,CASSPNRVENIQYF,TGTGCCAGCAGCCCCAACAGGGTCGAGAACATTCAGTACTTC
TRBV7-2,-,TRBJ2-3,-,CASSPVEGDTQYF,TGTGCCAGCAGTCCCGTGGAGGGAGATACGCAGTATTTT
TRBV28,-,TRBJ1-2,TRBD1,CASNPNTGGAYGYTF,TGTGCCAGCAACCCAAATACAGGGGGCGCTTACGGCTACACCTTC
TRBV6-5,-,TRBJ1-2,-,CASSYIDSNYGYTF,TGTGCCAGCAGTTACATTGACAGTAACTATGGCTACACCTTC
TRBV5-1,-,TRBJ2-1,-,CASSLRLDGNEQFF,TGCGCCAGCAGCTTACGACTGGACGGGAATGAGCAGTTCTTC
TRBV5-8,few,TRBJ1-5,TRBD1,CASSLSLTGVQPQHF,TGTGCCAGCAGCTTGAGCCTAACAGGGGTCCAGCCCCAGCATTTT
TRBV12-5,-,TRBJ2-7,-,CASAMDLSSYEQYF,TGTGCTAGTGCCATGGACTTGAGCTCCTACGAGCAGTACTTC
TRBV11-2,-,TRBJ1-2,TRBD1,CASSPPGGFGGYTF,TGTGCCAGCAGCCCCCCAGGGGGCTTCGGCGGCTACACCTTC
TRBV18,-,TRBJ1-1,TRBD1,CASQDDRGVRTEAFF,TGTGCCAGCCAAGATGACAGGGGGGTTCGTACTGAAGCTTTCTTT
TRBV28,-,TRBJ1-1,TRBD1,CASSIPGQTNTEAFF,TGTGCCAGCAGCATTCCGGGACAGACGAACACTGAAGCTTTCTTT
TRBV5-6,-,TRBJ2-4,-,CASSLGNIQYF,TGTGCCAGCAGCTTAGGGAACATTCAGTACTTC
TRBV18,-,TRBJ1-5,-,CASVGGAYQPQHF,TGTGCCAGCGTGGGAGGGGCTTATCAGCCCCAGCATTTT
TRBV6-1,-,TRBJ1-5,-,CASLRADPNQPQHF,TGTGCCAGCCTCAGGGCAGATCCCAATCAGCCCCAGCATTTT
TRBV5-4,-,TRBJ2-5,-,CASSSPQGGGRETQYF,TGTGCCAGCAGCTCCCCACAGGGAGGGGGGCGGGAGACCCAGTACTTC